Following are 20 T cell receptor beta chains from one sample sequenced in a study of blood T cell repertoires in COVID-19. Libraries were prepared by immunoSEQ multiplex PCR; TCRdb keeps only in-frame clonotypes and omits some of them. The sample includes about 220,000 clones, roughly 87% seen only once; the top ten take roughly 2%. Material: peripheral blood. The receptor source for this set is a man aged 35 to 55 with active or convalescent COVID-19.

The chain employs TRBV12-5 and TRBJ2-1; 7 bases fit TRBD1. J gave up 9 bases and V 7 bases, and 9 bases lay outside the gene matches. CDR3 size: 13 residues. The V gene's germline CDR1 is LGHNT and CDR2 FRNRAP. The CDR3: CASVLQGLGEQFF. In nucleotides, the CDR3 is TGTGCTAGTGTTTTACAGGGGTTAGGTGAGCAGTTCTTC.

This clone was observed a few times. V and J are TRBV5-1 and TRBJ1-2, with 9 bases identical to TRBD1. Germline V gene data show CDR1 as SGHRS and CDR2 as YFSETQ. With 4 bases clipped from V and 8 bases from J, the junction kept 12 bases outside the gene matches. This CDR3 comprises 15 residues. This CDR3 reads CASSLNRGQGQGYTF. CDR3 DNA: TGCGCCAGCAGCCTTAACCGGGGACAGGGCCAGGGCTACACCTTC.

The chain recombines TRBV19 with TRBJ1-1; tentatively, D is TRBD1 (5 bases). CDR3 size: 12 residues. V was pared by 10 bases and J by 9 bases, with 18 bases between. Germline CDR1 and CDR2: LNHDA and SQIVND (reference sequence). CDR3 loop: CATAEGADKAFF. CDR3 nucleotides: TGTGCCACTGCCGAAGGGGCTGATAAAGCTTTCTTT.

The rearrangement links TRBV3-1 (or the pseudogene TRBV3-2) to TRBJ1-1; D not resolved. The CDR3 runs 14 residues. Trimming removed 1 base at V and 5 bases at J, with 11 bases between. The germline V gene has CDR1 LGHDT and CDR2 YNNKEL (reference sequence). The CDR3 region has the DNA TGTGCCAGCAGCCAAGTTACCGGGGTTACTGAAGCTTTCTTT. Residues: CASSQVTGVTEAFF.

The rearrangement joins TRBV23-1 to TRBJ1-5, with 7 bases aligning to TRBD1. TRBV23-1 is an ORF, and what it does is uncertain. This CDR3 region has 16 residues. Trimming removed 1 base from V and 1 base from J; junction bases left unmatched: 4. CDR3 bases: TGCGCCAGCAGTCAATGTTTCAGGGGGAGCAATCAGCCCCAGCATTTT. Translating gives CASSQCFRGSNQPQHF.

The chain links TRBV2 to TRBJ2-2; D is unclear. The CDR3 contains 13 residues. Germline lookup yields CDR1 SNHLY and CDR2 FYNNEI. V was cut by 6 bases and J by 2 bases, with 7 bases left in between. CDR3 sequence reads: CASSSTNTGELFF. The CDR3 DNA reads as TGTGCCAGCAGCTCGACTAACACCGGGGAGCTGTTTTTT. Using reference TRBV2 and TRBJ2-2 for the parts outside the CDR3, the full variable domain is EPEVTQTPSHQVTQMGQEVILRCVPISNHLYFYWYRQILGQKVEFLVSFYNNEISEKSEIFDDQFSVERPDGSNFTLKIRSTKLEDSAMYFCASSSTNTGELFFGEGSRLTVL.

The chain joins TRBV5-1 to TRBJ2-2; TRBD1 is a possible D gene (6 bases). The V and J ends lost 7 bases and 4 bases respectively, with 8 bases between them. The CDR3 runs to 12 residues. Germline V gene data show CDR1 as SGHRS and CDR2 as YFSETQ. DNA for the CDR3: TGCGCCAGCTCAGGGGCCACCGGGGAGCTGTTTTTT. This translates into CASSGATGELFF.

The chain links TRBV5-8 to TRBJ2-1; 7 bases fit TRBD2. The CDR3 extends over 15 amino acids. With 5 bases clipped from V and 6 bases from J, the junction kept 11 bases outside the gene matches. The V gene's germline CDR1 is SGHTS and CDR2 YDEGEE. The CDR3 reads CASRLFRWGGNEQFF. The CDR3 DNA reads as TGTGCCAGCAGACTTTTTAGGTGGGGGGGCAATGAGCAGTTCTTC.

This clone was seen only a few times. The chain joins TRBV18 to TRBJ1-5; 9 nucleotides line up with TRBD1. Losses at the gene ends were 5 bases for V and 5 bases for J; bases not matched to a gene: 1. CDR1 is KGHSH and CDR2 is LQKENI in the germline V gene. The CDR3 sequence is 13 residues long. In DNA, the CDR3 is TGTGCCAGCTCAGGGGACAGGGATCAGCCCCAGCATTTT. Translation: CASSGDRDQPQHF.

This chain joins TRBV5-1 and TRBJ2-1; D gene ambiguous. The germline V and J ends were trimmed by 8 bases and 0 bases, with 12 bases remaining between them. The CDR3 extends over 14 amino acids. Germline V gene lookup returns CDR1 SGHRS and CDR2 YFSETQ. The CDR3 sequence is CASNGATSYNEQFF. The CDR3 bases are TGCGCCAGTAACGGAGCGACCTCCTACAATGAGCAGTTCTTC.

V is TRBV4-1 and J is TRBJ1-3; D call uncertain. This CDR3 contains 17 residues. Germline CDR1 and CDR2: MGHRA and YSYEKL. The V and J ends lost 0 bases and 2 bases respectively, with 14 bases between them. The CDR3 sequence: CASSQDGDRAPGNTIYF. The CDR3 DNA sequence: TGCGCCAGCAGCCAAGATGGAGACCGCGCGCCTGGAAACACCATATATTTT.

The V gene is TRBV9, the J gene TRBJ1-3; D is perhaps TRBD1 (6 bases). Germline V gives CDR1 SGDLS, CDR2 YYNGEE. The CDR3 spans 15 residues. V lost 3 bases, J lost 1 base, and 11 bases lay in between. Here the CDR3 reads CASSGGQSSGNTIYF. The CDR3 DNA follows: TGTGCCAGCAGCGGCGGACAGTCATCTGGAAACACCATATATTTT.

This clone appeared a few times. The chain recombines TRBV19 with TRBJ2-2; no clear D. Between the trimmed V and J ends, which lost 1 base and 9 bases, there was a span of 9 bases. This CDR3 spans 13 amino acids. Germline lookup yields CDR1 LNHDA and CDR2 SQIVND (reference sequence). The CDR3 loop reads CASSIVAGRELFF. The CDR3 region has the DNA TGTGCCAGTAGTATAGTCGCAGGCCGGGAGCTGTTTTTT.

This sequence joins TRBV27 and TRBJ1-5; maybe TRBD1 (5 bases). Looked up from germline, CDR1 is MNHEY and CDR2 is SMNVEV (reference sequence). The V and J ends lost 4 bases and 3 bases respectively, with 7 bases between them. The CDR3 spans 13 residues. The CDR3 is CASSWTHNQPQHF. CDR3 bases: TGTGCCAGCAGTTGGACACACAATCAGCCCCAGCATTTT.

The chain carries TRBV6-2 or TRBV6-3 and TRBJ2-4; the match to TRBD1 covers 8 bases. The germline V gene has CDR1 MNHEY and CDR2 SVGEGT. V shed 0 bases, J shed 3 bases, and the junction held 16 bases outside the gene matches. This CDR3 contains 20 residues. CDR3 protein: CASSYSSQGAGDVDKNIQYF. The CDR3 nucleotides read TGTGCCAGCAGTTACTCGTCGCAGGGGGCAGGGGATGTCGACAAAAACATTCAGTACTTC.

The genes are TRBV7-8 and TRBJ2-7; D perhaps matches TRBD2 (6 bases). From germline, CDR1 is SGHVS and CDR2 FQNEAQ. Trimming left V 5 bases short and J 4 bases short, with 15 bases between. This CDR3 is 14 amino acids long. The CDR3 sequence is CASSPGPRGYEQYF. The CDR3 DNA is TGTGCCAGCAGCCCCGGTCCGCGGGGATACGAGCAGTACTTC.

The chain recombines TRBV18 with TRBJ2-7, with TRBD2 matching over 14 bases. This CDR3 is built from 15 residues. From germline, CDR1 is KGHSH and CDR2 LQKENI. After removal of 6 bases from V and 6 bases from J, the junction contained 7 bases not matched to a gene. CDR3 loop: CASSPGLAGESEQYF. DNA of the CDR3: TGTGCCAGCTCCCCGGGACTAGCGGGAGAGAGCGAGCAGTACTTC.

This chain links TRBV7-9 with TRBJ1-1; TRBD1 aligns across 8 bases. The CDR3 runs 16 residues. The V gene's germline CDR1 is SEHNR and CDR2 FQNEAQ (reference sequence). The V and J ends lost 1 base and 4 bases, in that order; junction bases with no gene match: 8. In nucleotides, the CDR3 is TGTGCCAGCAGCTTAGAGCTGGACAGGGAAGGCACTGAAGCTTTCTTT. The encoded protein is CASSLELDREGTEAFF.

V usage is TRBV4-1 and J usage is TRBJ2-1; D ambiguous. The CDR3 sequence is 13 residues long. The V gene lost 1 base and the J gene lost 4 bases, with 5 bases spanning the gap. The germline V gene encodes CDR1 MGHRA and CDR2 YSYEKL. The CDR3 region has the DNA TGCGCCAGCAGCCAAGTCCAGTACAATGAGCAGTTCTTC. This gives the protein CASSQVQYNEQFF.

This clone was seen a single time. The rearrangement joins TRBV5-4 to TRBJ1-1; a weak D match, TRBD1 (5 bases). The CDR3 is made up of 17 amino acids. Per germline, CDR1 SGHNT and CDR2 YYREEE (reference sequence). V lost 2 bases and J 4 bases, leaving 21 bases between the germline ends. CDR3 bases: TGTGCCAGCAGCTTAAGTCGTGTCGGGGGTATCGGCACTGAAGCTTTCTTT. Its protein product is CASSLSRVGGIGTEAFF.